Sequencing of this TCR beta chain was carried out in a study of shared clonotypes between healthy human individuals. Notes on the study in general: Among a handful of donors, roughly 5.4% of naive CD4 clonotypes were found in common.

Regarding this clone: As yet, its antigen is unknown.

CDR3 size: 14 residues. Trimming took 5 bases from V and 5 from J; bases not matched to a gene: 7. From germline, CDR1 is SGHVS and CDR2 FNYEAQ. Assay used: immunoSEQ multiplex PCR; TCRdb lists only in-frame clones, some missing. The sample contains 1.5 million to 2.5 million clones, over 85% of which appear only once. Terminally differentiated effector memory CD45RA+ cells were excluded by CCR7 positive selection of CD45RO-negative cells. Sequencing input: naive CD8+ T cells sorted from blood. The V call is TRBV7-6, the J call TRBJ2-3; 7 nucleotides agree with TRBD2. This clonotype originated in a young man in good health. The CDR3 is CASSDAGERDTQYF. CDR3 nucleotides: TGTGCCAGCAGCGATGCGGGGGAGCGAGATACGCAGTATTTT. Filled out from reference TRBV7-6 and TRBJ2-3, the complete variable domain reads GAGVSQSPRYKVTKRGQDVALRCDPISGHVSLYWYRQALGQGPEFLTYFNYEAQQDKSGLPNDRFSAERPEGSISTLTIQRTEQRDSAMYRCASSDAGERDTQYFGPGTRLTVL.